This T cell receptor beta chain was observed in a study of tumor-infiltrating lymphocytes in primary liver carcinoma. Overall study: Sample yields, roughly 3.5 to 7.13 million productive TCRbeta reads, were similar across the tissue types. Study-level points and caveats: It was in tumors, not blood, that the top-250-clone fraction was significantly higher (p = 0.039). The study found tumor-adjacent and tumor-blood pairs overlapped less than tumor region pairs.

The template, about 500 ng total RNA, yielded TCR beta cDNA made with a constant-region primer. Libraries for TCR beta were built through three nested multiplex PCR rounds, which together made up a slightly modified ARM-PCR procedure. With TRBV1-TRBV30 forward primers and a C-beta reverse primer, the first two PCR rounds were run for 10 to 11 cycles each. TCRdb called the multiplex PCR reads again in MiXCR, with one record for every CDR3 protein. The table shows roughly 120,000 distinct CDR3 sequences, with around 70% occurring only once. The study co-extracted DNA and RNA from roughly 20-30 mg of unsorted bulk tissue. The patients lived with chronic HBV infection and had not yet received any treatment. About this clonotype: The antigen is unknown.

CDR1 is SGHNT, CDR2 YENEEA, per germline. V lost 5 bases and J 3 bases, leaving 23 bases between the germline ends. There are 18 residues in the CDR3. The material sequenced was tumor-adjacent normal liver tissue. The rearrangement joins TRBV11-3 to TRBJ1-5; no reliable D call. The sequence was obtained from a woman in her fifties or sixties with primary liver carcinoma and hepatitis B virus infection. The CDR3 spells CASSPKGMGSGDNQPQHF. The CDR3 coding sequence is TGTGCCAGCAGCCCTAAGGGTATGGGCAGCGGGGACAATCAGCCCCAGCATTTT.